This T cell receptor (beta chain) comes out of a study of cytomegalovirus exposure and HLA in healthy donors. The ends lost 5 bases at V and 9 bases at J; junction bases unmatched: 12. The CDR3 consists of 16 residues. The germline V gene encodes CDR1 MNHEY and CDR2 SMNVEV (reference sequence). The donors were members of the validation cohort comprising over a hundred subjects, separate from the roughly 600-subject first cohort. Here immunoSEQ multiplex PCR was the method, and the copy in TCRdb shows in-frame clones only, minus some. The sample lists approximately 58,000 clones; around 95% were seen once.

Sequences were obtained from PBMCs. This chain connects TRBV27 to TRBJ2-1; 11 nucleotides agree with TRBD2. The source is a woman aged 18 to 35 in good health and CMV-seropositive. CDR3 bases: TGTGCCAGCAGTATAAAGGATAGCGGGAGGGCCGCTGAGCAGTTCTTC. Protein sequence: CASSIKDSGRAAEQFF.